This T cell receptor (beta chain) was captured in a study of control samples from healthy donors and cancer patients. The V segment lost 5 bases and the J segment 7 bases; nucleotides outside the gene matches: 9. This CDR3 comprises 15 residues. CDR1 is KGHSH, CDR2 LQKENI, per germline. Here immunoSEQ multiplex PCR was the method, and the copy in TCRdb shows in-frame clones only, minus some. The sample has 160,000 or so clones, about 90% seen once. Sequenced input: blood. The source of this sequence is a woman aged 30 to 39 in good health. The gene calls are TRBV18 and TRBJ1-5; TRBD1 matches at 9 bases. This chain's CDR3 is CASSTTGGVEQPQHF. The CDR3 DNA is TGTGCCAGCTCAACTACAGGGGGCGTGGAACAGCCCCAGCATTTT.